What follows are 21 T cell receptor beta chains derived from one specimen sequenced in a study of blood T cell repertoires in COVID-19. Generated by immunoSEQ multiplex PCR, the TCRdb table keeps only in-frame clones and is missing some. The sample has about 64,000 clones; 88% are singletons. Sequenced sample: peripheral blood. All receptors come from a man aged 65 to 79 with acute or convalescent COVID-19.

The chain is built from TRBV3-1 (or the pseudogene TRBV3-2) and TRBJ1-3, with 7 bases that match TRBD1. J gave up 2 bases and V 4 bases, and 8 bases lay outside the gene matches. The CDR3 is 16 residues long. The germline V gene encodes CDR1 LGHDT and CDR2 YNNKEL (reference sequence). This CDR3 reads CASSPRQGPAGNTIYF. The CDR3 DNA reads as TGTGCCAGCAGCCCCAGACAGGGTCCCGCTGGAAACACCATATATTTT.

This clone was recorded only once. V gene TRBV19 combines with J gene TRBJ1-2; 8 nucleotides match TRBD1. This CDR3 spans 15 amino acids. J gave up 4 bases and V 3 bases, and 7 bases lay outside the gene matches. Germline CDR1 LNHDA, CDR2 SQIVND (reference sequence). The CDR3 nucleotides read TGTGCCAGTAGTATGCCGGACAGGGCGTTCTATGGCTACACCTTC. Its protein product is CASSMPDRAFYGYTF. Filled out from reference TRBV19 and TRBJ1-2, the complete variable domain reads DGGITQSPKYLFRKEGQNVTLSCEQNLNHDAMYWYRQDPGQGLRLIYYSQIVNDFQKGDIAEGYSVSREKKESFPLTVTSAQKNPTAFYLCASSMPDRAFYGYTFGSGTRLTVV.

The genes are TRBV7-2 and TRBJ2-5; 8 bases fit TRBD2. The germline V gene has CDR1 SGHTA and CDR2 FQGNSA. CDR3 length: 14 amino acids. V lost 2 bases and J lost 4; bases outside the gene matches: 3. The CDR3 here is CASSLSTSGETQYF. CDR3 bases: TGTGCCAGCAGCTTAAGTACTAGCGGAGAGACCCAGTACTTC.

This chain links TRBV6-1 with TRBJ2-3, with TRBD2 matching over 10 bases. Germline V lookup: CDR1 MNHNS, CDR2 SASEGT. J lost 9 bases, V lost 7 bases, and 10 bases had no gene match. This CDR3 has 14 amino acids. This chain's CDR3 is CASTRGSGGATQYF. CDR3 nucleotide sequence: TGTGCCAGCACCAGGGGGAGCGGGGGGGCAACGCAGTATTTT.

This chain uses TRBV18 with TRBJ2-7, with a possible D match to TRBD1 (6 bases). Trimming removed 4 bases at V and 5 bases at J, with 9 bases between. The CDR3 is 12 amino acids. The germline CDR1 and CDR2 sequences are KGHSH and LQKENI. The CDR3 reads CASSLRTDEQYF. Here the CDR3 DNA reads TGTGCCAGCTCACTTCGGACAGACGAGCAGTACTTC.

The CDR3 DNA reads as TGTGCCAGCAGCAGGGGGTACACTGAAGCTTTCTTT. It specifies CASSRGYTEAFF. J is TRBJ1-1 and V is TRBV5-8; a weak D match, TRBD1 (6 bases). Trimming cost V 4 bases and J 3 bases, with 7 bases left between them. The germline V gene encodes CDR1 SGHTS and CDR2 YDEGEE. The CDR3 consists of 12 residues.

V and J are TRBV28 and TRBJ1-2; 9 bases agree with TRBD1. Germline V gene sequence: CDR1 MDHEN, CDR2 SYDVKM. Germline trimming cut 5 bases from V and 9 bases from J; bases unmatched to any gene: 10. This CDR3 comprises 14 residues. This chain's CDR3 is CASSRDRARPSYTF. DNA of the CDR3: TGTGCCAGCAGTCGGGACAGGGCGAGACCAAGCTACACCTTC.

This sequence joins TRBV18 and TRBJ1-4, with D possibly matching TRBD1 (5 bases). The germline gives CDR1 KGHSH, CDR2 LQKENI. V was shortened by 4 bases and J by 5 bases, with 8 bases between the two germline ends. The CDR3 extends over 13 amino acids. The CDR3 nucleotides read TGTGCCAGCTCACAAGGACAAAATGAAAAACTGTTTTTT. Protein product: CASSQGQNEKLFF.

This sequence joins TRBV6-5 and TRBJ1-1; 10 bases align to TRBD1. The ends lost 4 bases at V and 4 bases at J; junction bases unmatched: 6. The CDR3 is made up of 15 amino acids. Germline values: CDR1 MNHEY, CDR2 SVGAGI. The CDR3, as DNA: TGTGCCAGCAGTTGGGACAGGGGTAGTAGCACTGAAGCTTTCTTT. Protein product: CASSWDRGSSTEAFF.

In this sample, this clone turned up once. The chain links TRBV30 to TRBJ2-2; D is unclear. The germline V gene has CDR1 GTSNPN and CDR2 SVGIG (reference sequence). Trimming pared 5 bases from V and 6 bases from J, leaving 10 bases between. The CDR3 spans 12 residues. The CDR3 nucleotides read TGTGCCTGGGCTACTTCATCCGGGGAGCTGTTTTTT. As protein: CAWATSSGELFF.

By frequency in the sample, this clone is medium-sized. The chain combines TRBV7-9 with TRBJ2-7; D possibly corresponds to TRBD2 (6 bases). V lost 0 bases, J lost 2 bases, and 14 bases lay in between. This CDR3 has 16 residues. Germline CDR1 is SEHNR and CDR2 is FQNEAQ (reference sequence). Here the CDR3 DNA reads TGTGCCAGCAGCTTAGCGGAATATTGGGGGGCCTACGAGCAGTACTTC. This translates into CASSLAEYWGAYEQYF.

V is TRBV7-2 and J is TRBJ1-1; 7 bases are shared with TRBD1. The CDR3 is 15 amino acids. V trimming: 2 bases; J trimming: 1 base; junction bases outside the gene matches: 4. The germline V gene encodes CDR1 SGHTA and CDR2 FQGNSA. CDR3: CASSLRTGGNTEAFF. CDR3 DNA sequence: TGTGCCAGCAGCTTACGGACAGGTGGGAACACTGAAGCTTTCTTT.

The chain carries TRBV6-1 and TRBJ2-3; tentative D call: TRBD2 (5 bases). CDR1 MNHNS and CDR2 SASEGT come from the germline V gene. The CDR3 sequence is 15 residues long. V was trimmed by 3 bases and J by 2 bases, leaving 12 bases between them. DNA for the CDR3: TGTGCCAGCAGTGACACCCCGGGAACCACAGATACGCAGTATTTT. This sequence encodes CASSDTPGTTDTQYF.

J is TRBJ2-5 and V is TRBV27; weak D call: TRBD2 (6 bases). Germline V CDR1 and CDR2: MNHEY, SMNVEV (reference sequence). The CDR3 extends over 13 amino acids. V lost 5 bases, J lost 5 bases, and 12 bases lay in between. The CDR3 nucleotides read TGTGCCAGCAGTCTTACTAGCTCGGAGACCCAGTACTTC. It encodes CASSLTSSETQYF.

The rearrangement links TRBV29-1 to TRBJ2-6, with D possibly TRBD2 on 6 matching bases. From germline, CDR1 is SQVTM and CDR2 ANQGSEA. The V gene lost 6 bases and the J gene lost 0 bases, with 9 bases spanning the gap. The CDR3 covers 14 residues. The CDR3 DNA is TGCAGCGTGGTGGGGGGCTCTGGGGCCAACGTCCTGACTTTC. It is translated as CSVVGGSGANVLTF.

This clone was recorded only once. This chain links TRBV11-2 with TRBJ2-1, with TRBD2 matching 15 bases. Germline V gene lookup returns CDR1 SGHAT and CDR2 FQNNGV. The CDR3 consists of 15 residues. The V segment lost 3 bases and the J segment 8 bases; nucleotides outside the gene matches: 2. CDR3 loop: CASSFGLAGGYEQFF. The CDR3 nucleotides are TGTGCCAGCAGCTTTGGACTAGCGGGGGGGTATGAGCAGTTCTTC.

This chain joins TRBV2 and TRBJ1-5; 9 bases match TRBD1. V trimming: 6 bases; J trimming: 5 bases; junction bases outside the gene matches: 8. Germline loops: CDR1 SNHLY, CDR2 FYNNEI. The CDR3 runs 15 residues. CDR3 DNA sequence: TGTGCCAGCAGGGCTGGACAGGGGAGTCATCAGCCCCAGCATTTT. It encodes CASRAGQGSHQPQHF. The entire variable domain, with the rest obtained from reference TRBV2 and TRBJ1-5, is as follows: EPEVTQTPSHQVTQMGQEVILRCVPISNHLYFYWYRQILGQKVEFLVSFYNNEISEKSEIFDDQFSVERPDGSNFTLKIRSTKLEDSAMYFCASRAGQGSHQPQHFGDGTRLSIL.

Turning to this clone: Other nucleotide sequences from this sample produce the same CDR3. This sequence joins TRBV18 and TRBJ1-5; TRBD1 matches at 8 bases. Germline loops: CDR1 KGHSH, CDR2 LQKENI. J lost 7 bases, V lost 6 bases, and 8 bases had no gene match. The CDR3 has 14 amino acids. CDR3 bases: TGTGCCAGCTCGCCGACAGGGGCGGTACAGCCCCAGCATTTT. Translated, it gives CASSPTGAVQPQHF.

A few counts support this clone. J is TRBJ2-5 and V is TRBV2; 13 bases line up with TRBD2. The CDR3 loop spans 15 amino acids. Trimming cost V 6 bases and J 10 bases; bases outside gene matches: 11. Germline lookup yields CDR1 SNHLY and CDR2 FYNNEI. CDR3 in DNA: TGTGCCAGCAGCCGAAGCGGGACTAGCGGGATCGTCCAGTACTTC. Residues: CASSRSGTSGIVQYF.

This rearrangement joins TRBV7-9 to TRBJ1-1; TRBD1 matches 7 bases. Germline trimming cut 5 bases from V and 0 bases from J; bases unmatched to any gene: 6. The germline V gene encodes CDR1 SEHNR and CDR2 FQNEAQ (reference sequence). There are 15 residues in the CDR3. CDR3 in DNA: TGTGCCAGCAGCCCTGGGGGGACAGTGAACACTGAAGCTTTCTTT. Translating gives CASSPGGTVNTEAFF.

The chain employs TRBV7-2 and TRBJ1-1, with 9 bases fitting TRBD1. Germline lookup yields CDR1 SGHTA and CDR2 FQGNSA. The CDR3 consists of 15 residues. The ends lost 5 bases at V and 4 bases at J; junction bases unmatched: 8. In DNA, the CDR3 is TGTGCCAGCAGCACGATACAGGGGGCGGGCACTGAAGCTTTCTTT. Protein sequence: CASSTIQGAGTEAFF.